These 13 T cell receptor beta chains originate from one sample sequenced in a study of T cells in Graves' hyperthyroidism and ophthalmopathy. Amplification yielded TCR beta CDR3 regions, with RNA transcripts as the source. First-round RT-PCR of the TCR CDR3 relied on the HTBI primer set. TCRdb used MiXCR to reprocess the multiplex PCR reads, holding one entry per CDR3 protein. The data show approximately 560,000 distinct CDR3 sequences, less than 20% seen once. Sample: blood. These receptor sequences come from a woman aged 25 to 39 with Graves' hyperthyroidism.

This chain connects TRBV27 to TRBJ1-5; 8 nucleotides align to TRBD1. CDR3 length equals 14 residues. Germline V gives CDR1 MNHEY, CDR2 SMNVEV (reference sequence). Losses at the gene ends were 4 bases for V and 7 bases for J; bases not matched to a gene: 6. The CDR3 bases are TGTGCCAGCAGTTCCCGGGGGACAGGACAGCCCCAGCATTTT. Its protein product is CASSSRGTGQPQHF.

To note about this clonotype: A much larger clone is a single base away; this may be a read error. The rearrangement uses TRBV19 and TRBJ2-7; 7 bases line up with TRBD1. The V gene's germline CDR1 is LNHDA and CDR2 SQIVND (reference sequence). This CDR3 comprises 16 residues. Trimming removed 8 bases from V and 3 bases from J; junction bases left unmatched: 16. The CDR3, as DNA: TGTGCCAGTCGACTCTCCGAGACAGGGACCTACTACGAGCAGTACTTC. Protein product: CASRLSETGTYYEQYF.

In its sample, this clonotype was seen a few times. The rearrangement links TRBV27 to TRBJ2-3; D is unresolved. The CDR3 covers 11 residues. The V end lost 7 bases, the J end lost 5 bases, and 7 bases lay between the germline ends. Germline assignment: CDR1 MNHEY and CDR2 SMNVEV (reference sequence). CDR3 in amino acids: CASTLGDTQYF. The CDR3, as DNA: TGTGCCAGCACCCTTGGAGATACGCAGTATTTT.

This clonotype was seen ten or more times. J is TRBJ2-6 and V is TRBV11-1; D is unclear. V shed 5 bases and J shed 1 base, with 15 bases lying between them. Germline V gene sequence: CDR1 SGHAT, CDR2 FQDESV (reference sequence). There are 17 residues in the CDR3. CDR3 bases: TGTGCCAGCAGCCAAAATGCTGGGTTGTCTGGGGCCAACGTCCTGACTTTC. This translates into CASSQNAGLSGANVLTF.

This clonotype was seen many times. This rearrangement joins TRBV20-1 to TRBJ2-7; 7 bases match TRBD2. Trimming took 0 bases from V and 4 from J; bases not matched to a gene: 9. Germline CDR1 reads DFQATT; CDR2 reads SNEGSKA (reference sequence). The CDR3 contains 15 residues. CDR3 sequence (DNA): TGCAGTGCTAGAGATATCGAGCGGGATATTTACGAGCAGTACTTC. Its translation is CSARDIERDIYEQYF.

This chain joins TRBV15 and TRBJ2-3; a possible D gene is TRBD1 (6 bases). CDR1 LNHNV and CDR2 YYDKDF come from the germline V gene (reference sequence). V shed 6 bases and J shed 5 bases, with 18 bases lying between them. The CDR3 is 15 amino acids. The CDR3: CATRGHSRTRDTQYF. CDR3 in DNA: TGTGCCACCAGGGGACATAGCCGAACCCGAGATACGCAGTATTTT.

A remark on this clonotype: Relative to the germline gene, one junction end is altered; a read error may explain this. This chain connects TRBV6-5 to TRBJ2-7; D is uncertain. The CDR3 is 14 residues long. CDR1 is MNHEY, CDR2 SVGAGI, per germline. CDR3 nucleotides: TGTGCCGGCAGTTACAGTGCGGAGACCTACGAGCAGTACTTC. The encoded protein is CAGSYSAETYEQYF.

This clonotype was counted at least ten times. V and J are TRBV20-1 and TRBJ2-7; perhaps TRBD2 as D (6 bases). The CDR3 is made up of 15 amino acids. Trimming removed 0 bases from V and 1 base from J, with 13 bases in between. CDR1 DFQATT and CDR2 SNEGSKA come from the germline V gene (reference sequence). The CDR3 coding sequence is TGCAGTGCTAGAGATCTGACTAGTCAATCCTACGAGCAGTACTTC. It codes for CSARDLTSQSYEQYF.

The V call is TRBV19, the J call TRBJ2-1, with a possible D match to TRBD2 (6 bases). CDR1 is LNHDA and CDR2 is SQIVND in the germline V gene (reference sequence). This CDR3 is 16 amino acids long. Trimming left V 3 bases short and J 7 bases short, with 19 bases between. CDR3 sequence (DNA): TGTGCCAGTAGTATCATCTTCGGGGGATGGGGTAATGAGCAGTTCTTC. Amino acids: CASSIIFGGWGNEQFF.

This clonotype has ten or more counts. The chain uses TRBV7-2 and TRBJ2-7, with 8 bases aligning to TRBD2. The CDR3 is 15 amino acids. Germline V lookup: CDR1 SGHTA, CDR2 FQGNSA. V shed 5 bases and J 0 bases; nucleotides not matched to a gene: 6. Here the CDR3 reads CASSPARGASYEQYF. The CDR3 DNA is TGTGCCAGCAGCCCCGCGCGGGGGGCCTCCTACGAGCAGTACTTC.

This clonotype was seen repeatedly, ten times or more. This chain connects TRBV11-3 to TRBJ2-7, with 11 bases matching TRBD2. Looked up from germline, CDR1 is SGHNT and CDR2 is YENEEA. This CDR3 comprises 16 residues. V lost 1 base, J lost 4 bases, and 6 bases stayed unmatched. The CDR3: CASSLGTSGSLYEQYF. The CDR3 coding sequence is TGTGCCAGCAGCTTAGGAACTAGCGGGAGTTTGTACGAGCAGTACTTC.

The sample holds many counts of this clonotype. The rearrangement links TRBV27 to TRBJ2-7; 7 bases are shared with TRBD1. Germline CDR1 MNHEY, CDR2 SMNVEV (reference sequence). J gave up 3 bases and V 5 bases, and 4 bases lay outside the gene matches. The CDR3 spans 13 residues. The CDR3, as DNA: TGTGCCAGCAGTAGCAGGGGGAACTACGAGCAGTACTTC. Its protein product is CASSSRGNYEQYF.

This clonotype was counted ten times or more. The chain combines TRBV6-1 with TRBJ1-2; D unresolved. This CDR3 is built from 14 residues. Germline values: CDR1 MNHNS, CDR2 SASEGT. V lost 4 bases, J lost 3 bases, and 12 bases lay in between. The CDR3 here is CASSAIEGYYGYTF. The CDR3 DNA reads TGTGCCAGCAGTGCGATCGAAGGGTACTATGGCTACACCTTC.